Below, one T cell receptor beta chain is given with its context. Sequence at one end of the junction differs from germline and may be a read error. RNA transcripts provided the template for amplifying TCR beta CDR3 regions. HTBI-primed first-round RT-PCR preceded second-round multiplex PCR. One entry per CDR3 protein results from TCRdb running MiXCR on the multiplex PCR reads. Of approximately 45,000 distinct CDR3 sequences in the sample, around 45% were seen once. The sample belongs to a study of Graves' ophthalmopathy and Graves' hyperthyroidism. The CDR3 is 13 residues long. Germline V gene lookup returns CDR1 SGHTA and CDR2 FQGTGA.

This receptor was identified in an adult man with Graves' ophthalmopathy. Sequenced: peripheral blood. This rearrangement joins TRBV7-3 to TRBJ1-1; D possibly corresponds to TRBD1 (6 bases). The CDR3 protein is CASSGQPNTEAFF. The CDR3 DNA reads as TGTGCCAGCAGCGGACAGCCGAACACTGAGGCTTTCTTT.